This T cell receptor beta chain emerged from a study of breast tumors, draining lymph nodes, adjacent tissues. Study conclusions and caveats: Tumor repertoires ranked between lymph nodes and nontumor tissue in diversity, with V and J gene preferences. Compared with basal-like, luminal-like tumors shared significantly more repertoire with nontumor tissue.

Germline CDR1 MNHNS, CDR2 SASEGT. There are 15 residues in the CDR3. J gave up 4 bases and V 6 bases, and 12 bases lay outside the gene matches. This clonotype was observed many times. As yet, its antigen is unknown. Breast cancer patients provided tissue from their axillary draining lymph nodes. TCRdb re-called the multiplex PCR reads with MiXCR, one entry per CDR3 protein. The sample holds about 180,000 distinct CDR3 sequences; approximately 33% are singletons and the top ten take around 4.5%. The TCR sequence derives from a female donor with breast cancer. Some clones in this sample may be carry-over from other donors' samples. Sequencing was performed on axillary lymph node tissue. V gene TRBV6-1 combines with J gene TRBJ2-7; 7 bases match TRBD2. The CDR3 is CASRPSESGVYEQYF. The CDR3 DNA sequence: TGTGCCAGCAGGCCCTCCGAGAGCGGGGTGTACGAGCAGTACTTC.